Each of the 2 T cell receptor beta chains below was sequenced from the same sample in a study of CD8+ T cells in alopecia areata. After isolation, RNA underwent reverse transcription to generate cDNA as the sequencing template. The assay was immunoSEQ multiplex PCR, and TCRdb's table has in-frame clones only and misses some. The sample holds over 90,000 clones, 86% seen once. The treatment: oral pan-JAK inhibitor, 5-10 mg twice daily. The specimen was CD8+ T cells sorted from blood, collected at approximately week 34, from a patient treated with tofacitinib. The receptors here all came from a human donor with alopecia areata.

The gene calls are TRBV29-1 and TRBJ2-1; 7 positions match TRBD2. The trim removed 6 bases at V and 0 bases at J, leaving 11 bases unmatched. This CDR3 comprises 16 residues. The V gene's germline CDR1 is SQVTM and CDR2 ANQGSEA. The CDR3 DNA reads as TGCAGCGTGCCCGCTACTAGCGCCAGCTCCTACAATGAGCAGTTCTTC. Translating gives CSVPATSASSYNEQFF.

This rearrangement joins TRBV27 to TRBJ1-1; TRBD1 agrees at 12 bases. V was clipped by 5 bases and J by 4 bases; unmatched bases: 14. Looked up from germline, CDR1 is MNHEY and CDR2 is SMNVEV (reference sequence). The CDR3 sequence is 18 residues long. The CDR3 spells CASSRMGQGAGSGTEAFF. In nucleotides, the CDR3 is TGTGCCAGCAGTAGGATGGGACAGGGGGCAGGGAGTGGCACTGAAGCTTTCTTT.